This is a list of T cell receptor beta chains from one sample in a study of STAT5B mutations in CD4+ large granular lymphocyte leukemia. Generated by immunoSEQ multiplex PCR, the TCRdb table keeps only in-frame clones and is missing some. This sample has tens of thousands of clones, with roughly 72% found just once. Sequenced material: CD4+ T cells from blood buffy coats. The receptor set was obtained from a human donor in good health. Both conserved end residues are part of each CDR3. Each record gives: D gene, J gene, clone size, V gene, CDR3 protein, CDR3 DNA. A D gene is named only where the DNA matches it firmly. Clone size is stated in some rows and not others, as once, few, many or a class when expanded.

-	TRBJ1-5	few	TRBV5-6	CASSLVGIDQPQHF	TGTGCCAGCAGCTTGGTGGGAATCGATCAGCCCCAGCATTTT
TRBD1	TRBJ1-2	-	TRBV2	CASRVDRAAGYTF	TGTGCCAGCAGGGTTGACAGGGCGGCAGGCTACACCTTC
-	TRBJ1-4	-	TRBV15	CATSRDIVRSGGEKLFF	TGTGCCACCAGCAGAGATATCGTGCGTAGTGGAGGTGAAAAACTGTTTTTT
-	TRBJ1-3	-	TRBV5-1	CASSLVGRSGNTIYF	TGCGCCAGCAGCTTGGTGGGGCGCTCTGGAAACACCATATATTTT
-	TRBJ1-5	-	TRBV7-2	CASSLWPGNQPQHF	TGTGCCAGCAGCTTATGGCCGGGCAATCAGCCCCAGCATTTT
TRBD1	TRBJ2-7	few	TRBV7-2	CASSLGAGQGFEQYF	TGTGCCAGCAGCTTAGGGGCGGGACAGGGGTTCGAGCAGTACTTC
TRBD1	TRBJ1-5	-	TRBV4-3	CASSQDVTGRWEPQHF	TGCGCCAGCAGCCAAGATGTGACAGGGAGGTGGGAGCCCCAGCATTTT
TRBD1	TRBJ2-2	-	TRBV5-8	CASSLENRGRGGELFF	TGTGCCAGCAGCTTGGAGAACAGGGGGCGGGGCGGGGAGCTGTTTTTT
TRBD1	TRBJ2-5	-	TRBV5-6	CASRRDRYQETQYF	TGTGCCAGCAGGAGGGACAGGTACCAAGAGACCCAGTACTTC
TRBD1	TRBJ2-3	few	TRBV11-3	CASSSRTGGADTQYF	TGTGCCAGCAGCTCCAGGACAGGGGGCGCAGATACGCAGTATTTT
-	TRBJ1-3	few	TRBV28	CASSLGSSGNTIYF	TGTGCCAGCAGTTTGGGCAGCTCTGGAAACACCATATATTTT
-	TRBJ1-2	-	TRBV7-6	CASSLDIGSNYGYTF	TGTGCCAGCAGCTTAGATATCGGTTCTAACTATGGCTACACCTTC
-	TRBJ2-3	-	TRBV7-9	CASRRTSTDTQYF	TGTGCCAGCAGAAGGACTAGCACAGATACGCAGTATTTT
-	TRBJ2-7	once	TRBV27	CASSSLGAHFTYEQYF	TGTGCCAGCAGTTCGTTAGGGGCGCACTTTACCTACGAGCAGTACTTC
-	TRBJ1-4	-	TRBV19	CASRSHATNEKLFF	TGTGCCAGTAGAAGCCATGCAACTAATGAAAAACTGTTTTTT
-	TRBJ1-1	-	TRBV7-9	CASSFLDEAFF	TGTGCCAGCAGCTTTCTAGATGAAGCTTTCTTT
-	TRBJ1-1	-	TRBV18	CASSPRGGYREKAFF	TGTGCCAGCTCTCCTCGAGGAGGGTACAGGGAAAAAGCTTTCTTT
TRBD2	TRBJ2-1	-	TRBV19	CASRAPGLVDEQFF	TGTGCCAGTAGGGCTCCGGGACTAGTCGATGAGCAGTTCTTC
-	TRBJ1-6	-	TRBV7-9	CASSSMGGSSYNSPLHF	TGTGCCAGCAGCTCCATGGGCGGGAGCTCCTATAATTCACCCCTCCACTTT
-	TRBJ2-2	-	TRBV10-3	CASARGATGELFF	TGTGCCAGCGCCAGGGGTGCCACCGGGGAGCTGTTTTTT
-	TRBJ2-1	-	TRBV18	CASSPTADNEQFF	TGTGCCAGCTCACCAACGGCAGACAATGAGCAGTTCTTC
TRBD1	TRBJ2-1	few	TRBV29-1	CSVAGTGHNEQFF	TGCAGCGTTGCCGGGACAGGGCACAATGAGCAGTTCTTC
-	TRBJ1-5	-	TRBV19	CASRVANQPQHF	TGTGCCAGTAGGGTCGCAAATCAGCCCCAGCATTTT
TRBD1	TRBJ1-2	-	TRBV7-2	CASSLFIRGGGDNYGYTF	TGTGCCAGCAGCTTATTCATACGGGGAGGGGGCGATAACTATGGCTACACCTTC
-	TRBJ1-5	-	TRBV28	CASSLGGQPQHF	TGTGCCAGCAGTTTGGGGGGTCAGCCCCAGCATTTT
-	TRBJ1-2	-	TRBV9	CASSVGGTGLPAGHGYTF	TGTGCCAGCAGCGTAGGGGGAACAGGGCTACCCGCCGGGCATGGCTACACCTTC
-	TRBJ1-2	-	TRBV18	CASSDTGVQAYYGYTF	TGTGCCAGCTCAGATACAGGCGTACAGGCCTACTATGGCTACACCTTC
-	TRBJ2-2	-	TRBV9	CASSARRTGELFF	TGTGCCAGCAGCGCCCGTCGGACCGGGGAGCTGTTTTTT
-	TRBJ1-6	-	TRBV19	CASSIGAGDNSPLHF	TGTGCCAGTAGTATAGGGGCTGGTGATAATTCACCCCTCCACTTT
-	TRBJ1-1	-	TRBV7-8	CASRIEGGRTNTEAFF	TGTGCCAGCAGGATTGAGGGGGGCAGAACGAACACTGAAGCTTTCTTT
TRBD1	TRBJ1-2	-	TRBV6-5	CASSKTGLGYGYTF	TGTGCCAGCAGTAAGACAGGGTTGGGCTATGGCTACACCTTC
TRBD2	TRBJ2-1	-	TRBV4-3	CASSQGHLDLRGGRSDYNEQFF	TGCGCCAGCAGCCAAGGCCACCTGGATTTGCGGGGGGGCCGATCGGACTACAATGAGCAGTTCTTC
-	TRBJ1-6	-	TRBV5-1	CASSLENSPLHF	TGCGCCAGCAGCTTAGAGAATTCACCCCTCCACTTT
-	TRBJ1-3	-	TRBV7-2	CASSLRGIAGNTIYF	TGTGCCAGCAGCTTAAGGGGAATCGCCGGAAACACCATATATTTT
TRBD1	TRBJ1-6	-	TRBV5-4	CASSRGDRPSPLHF	TGTGCCAGCAGCCGGGGGGACAGGCCTTCACCCCTCCACTTT
-	TRBJ1-4	-	TRBV29-1	CSVAWEGRAKLFF	TGCAGCGTCGCATGGGAGGGGAGGGCAAAACTGTTTTTT
-	TRBJ2-7	-	TRBV15	CATSREAGAGYEQYF	TGTGCCACCAGCAGAGAAGCAGGCGCGGGCTACGAGCAGTACTTC
-	TRBJ2-7	-	TRBV28	CASSLRGSYEQYF	TGTGCCAGCAGTTTGAGGGGCTCCTACGAGCAGTACTTC
-	TRBJ1-5	few	TRBV6-1	CASSELWDDNQPQHF	TGTGCCAGCAGTGAATTGTGGGATGACAATCAGCCCCAGCATTTT
-	TRBJ1-1	-	TRBV5-1	CASSIQGWGSTEAFF	TGCGCCAGCAGCATCCAGGGTTGGGGGAGCACTGAAGCTTTCTTT
-	TRBJ2-7	-	TRBV19	CASSISARSSYEQYF	TGTGCCAGTAGTATTTCAGCGCGGAGCTCCTACGAGCAGTACTTC
-	TRBJ2-2	-	TRBV6-5	CASSYTRNTGELFF	TGTGCCAGCAGCTACACACGAAACACCGGGGAGCTGTTTTTT
-	TRBJ2-5	-	TRBV7-8	CASSRNRVQETQYF	TGTGCCAGCAGCCGGAACAGGGTTCAAGAGACCCAGTACTTC
-	TRBJ2-3	-	TRBV7-2	CASSLDPPPPDTQYF	TGTGCCAGCAGCTTAGATCCGCCCCCGCCAGATACGCAGTATTTT
-	TRBJ1-6	-	TRBV7-2	CASSPNTAKSNSPLHF	TGTGCCAGCAGCCCGAATACTGCGAAAAGTAATTCACCCCTCCACTTT
TRBD1	TRBJ2-7	few	TRBV15	CATSRDISGTGSSYEQYF	TGTGCCACCAGCAGAGACATTTCCGGGACAGGTAGCTCCTACGAGCAGTACTTC
TRBD2	TRBJ2-3	-	TRBV7-3	CASSPSGTSGGVGTDTQYF	TGTGCCAGCAGCCCAAGCGGGACTAGCGGGGGGGTGGGCACAGATACGCAGTATTTT
-	TRBJ2-2	-	TRBV5-1	CASSLGNTGELFF	TGCGCCAGCAGCTTGGGGAACACCGGGGAGCTGTTTTTT
-	TRBJ1-2	-	TRBV10-3	CAVRGVEDGYTF	TGTGCCGTCCGCGGGGTGGAGGATGGCTACACCTTC
-	TRBJ1-6	-	TRBV7-6	CASSLTQGTYNSPLHF	TGTGCCAGCAGCCTGACCCAGGGGACTTATAATTCACCCCTCCACTTT
-	TRBJ1-5	-	TRBV19	CASSRDINQPQHF	TGTGCCAGTAGTAGAGACATCAATCAGCCCCAGCATTTT
TRBD1	TRBJ1-3	-	TRBV5-1	CASSLQGARARSGNTIYF	TGCGCCAGCAGCCTTCAGGGGGCCAGGGCCCGCTCTGGAAACACCATATATTTT
-	TRBJ1-1	-	TRBV9	CASSVAGAVVPEAFF	TGTGCCAGCAGCGTGGCAGGGGCGGTGGTTCCTGAAGCTTTCTTT
TRBD1	TRBJ1-6	-	TRBV4-3	CASSPNYGDSGYNSPLHF	TGCGCCAGCAGCCCTAATTACGGGGACAGCGGATATAATTCACCCCTCCACTTT
-	TRBJ1-5	-	TRBV7-2	CASSFPDDRNQPQHF	TGTGCCAGCAGCTTCCCGGACGATAGAAATCAGCCCCAGCATTTT
-	TRBJ1-1	-	TRBV5-4	CASSLVGDMGTEAFF	TGTGCCAGCAGCTTGGTCGGAGACATGGGCACTGAAGCTTTCTTT
-	TRBJ1-2	-	TRBV5-1	CASSLGMGLRYGNYGYTF	TGCGCCAGCAGCTTGGGAATGGGACTCCGGTATGGTAACTATGGCTACACCTTC